A single sample gave rise to the 11 T cell receptor beta chains below, sequenced in a study of shared clonotypes between healthy human individuals. Profiled with immunoSEQ multiplex PCR; TCRdb holds only in-frame clones, not every one. Of 470,000 or so clones in the sample, approximately 80% were seen once. Sequencing used PBMCs. These receptors were obtained from a middle-aged woman in good health. Some clones in this sample may be carry-over from other donors' samples.

V gene TRBV6-1 combines with J gene TRBJ1-3; 8 nucleotides agree with TRBD1. The J segment lost 3 bases and the V segment lost 8 bases, leaving 6 bases of the junction unmatched. The CDR3 has 14 residues. CDR1 MNHNS and CDR2 SASEGT come from the germline V gene. The CDR3 DNA reads as TGTGCCAGCCTAACAGGGGGAGGTGGAAACACCATATATTTT. It is translated as CASLTGGGGNTIYF.

The CDR3 reads CASSFASGRASYNEQFF. CDR3 in DNA: TGCGCCAGCAGCTTCGCTAGCGGGAGGGCTTCCTACAATGAGCAGTTCTTC. The rearrangement joins TRBV5-1 to TRBJ2-1, with 12 bases that match TRBD2. The CDR3 has 17 amino acids. With 2 bases clipped from V and 1 base from J, the junction kept 4 bases outside the gene matches. The V gene's germline CDR1 is SGHRS and CDR2 YFSETQ. The whole variable domain, remainder taken from reference TRBV5-1 and TRBJ2-1, is KAGVTQTPRYLIKTRGQQVTLSCSPISGHRSVSWYQQTPGQGLQFLFEYFSETQRNKGNFPGRFSGRQFSNSRSEMNVSTLELGDSALYLCASSFASGRASYNEQFFGPGTRLTVL.

The V and J genes are TRBV11-2 and TRBJ2-5; 9 nucleotides align to TRBD2. V lost 1 base to trimming and J lost 1 base; unmatched junction nucleotides: 4. The CDR3 covers 16 residues. CDR1 and CDR2 (germline): SGHAT, FQNNGV. The CDR3 DNA reads TGTGCCAGCAGCTTAGGTAGCGGGGGACTCCAAGAGACCCAGTACTTC. This sequence encodes CASSLGSGGLQETQYF.

The genes are TRBV28 and TRBJ1-1; weak D call: TRBD1 (5 bases). CDR1 is MDHEN and CDR2 is SYDVKM in the germline V gene. The CDR3 totals 14 residues. The ends were cut back, 5 bases at V and 1 base at J, with 11 bases in the middle. The CDR3 is CASSPPGPNTEAFF. The CDR3 DNA sequence: TGTGCCAGCAGTCCCCCGGGACCGAACACTGAAGCTTTCTTT. Drawing the rest from reference TRBV28 and TRBJ1-1, the complete variable domain is DVKVTQSSRYLVKRTGEKVFLECVQDMDHENMFWYRQDPGLGLRLIYFSYDVKMKEKGDIPEGYSVSREKKERFSLILESASTNQTSMYLCASSPPGPNTEAFFGQGTRLTVV.

This chain uses TRBV7-8 with TRBJ2-7, with D unclear. CDR1 is SGHVS and CDR2 is FQNEAQ in the germline V gene. CDR3 length: 14 residues. The V end was cut by 2 bases, the J end by 2 bases, with 10 bases between. For the CDR3, the DNA is TGTGCCAGCAGCTTACGCTCGGGCCCCTACGAGCAGTACTTC. Residues: CASSLRSGPYEQYF. Drawing the rest from reference TRBV7-8 and TRBJ2-7, the complete variable domain is GAGVSQSPRYKVAKRGQDVALRCDPISGHVSLFWYQQALGQGPEFLTYFQNEAQLDKSGLPSDRFFAERPEGSVSTLKIQRTQQEDSAVYLCASSLRSGPYEQYFGPGTRLTVT.

This clone was observed a single time. The chain links TRBV7-6 to TRBJ2-1; D uncertain. Germline-derived CDR1 and CDR2 are SGHVS and FNYEAQ. The CDR3 runs 15 residues. V was clipped by 0 bases and J by 0 bases, with 6 bases between them. This CDR3 reads CASSLAFNSYNEQFF. The CDR3 DNA is TGTGCCAGCAGCTTAGCCTTTAACTCCTACAATGAGCAGTTCTTC.

This clone has a single count. This chain connects TRBV6-5 to TRBJ2-1; 9 nucleotides agree with TRBD2. CDR3 length equals 16 residues. The germline gives CDR1 MNHEY, CDR2 SVGAGI. Germline trimming cut 2 bases from V and 8 bases from J; bases unmatched to any gene: 10. For the CDR3, the DNA is TGTGCCAGCAGTTACAGGGCTAGCGGGGAGGGTTATGAGCAGTTCTTC. Translation: CASSYRASGEGYEQFF.

V is TRBV27 and J is TRBJ1-5; D unresolved. This CDR3 has 15 residues. Germline lookup yields CDR1 MNHEY and CDR2 SMNVEV (reference sequence). Trimming shortened V by 1 base and J by 4 bases, and 11 bases separated the two germline ends. The CDR3 sequence is CASSLLFAGNQPQHF. As DNA, the CDR3 is TGTGCCAGCAGTTTATTGTTTGCGGGAAATCAGCCCCAGCATTTT.

The V gene is TRBV30, the J gene TRBJ2-7; 10 bases map to TRBD1. J lost 4 bases, V lost 2 bases, and 5 bases had no gene match. The CDR3 runs 14 residues. Germline CDR1 is GTSNPN and CDR2 is SVGIG (reference sequence). Written as DNA, the CDR3 is TGTGCCTGGAGTCCCGACAGGGGGCATTACGAGCAGTACTTC. Its protein product is CAWSPDRGHYEQYF.

The genes are TRBV7-2 and TRBJ2-6; D gene uncertain. The CDR3 contains 15 residues. The V gene lost 5 bases and the J gene lost 0 bases, with 8 bases spanning the gap. Germline V gene lookup returns CDR1 SGHTA and CDR2 FQGNSA. In DNA, the CDR3 is TGTGCCAGCAGCATGAAGTCCTCTGGGGCCAACGTCCTGACTTTC. Protein: CASSMKSSGANVLTF.

The chain combines TRBV2 with TRBJ2-2; 8 positions match TRBD2. Germline-derived CDR1 and CDR2 are SNHLY and FYNNEI. J lost 5 bases, V lost 10 bases, and 12 bases had no gene match. The CDR3 extends over 15 amino acids. The CDR3 here is CATPGAGVNTGELFF. The CDR3 DNA reads as TGTGCCACCCCGGGAGCGGGAGTTAATACCGGGGAGCTGTTTTTT.